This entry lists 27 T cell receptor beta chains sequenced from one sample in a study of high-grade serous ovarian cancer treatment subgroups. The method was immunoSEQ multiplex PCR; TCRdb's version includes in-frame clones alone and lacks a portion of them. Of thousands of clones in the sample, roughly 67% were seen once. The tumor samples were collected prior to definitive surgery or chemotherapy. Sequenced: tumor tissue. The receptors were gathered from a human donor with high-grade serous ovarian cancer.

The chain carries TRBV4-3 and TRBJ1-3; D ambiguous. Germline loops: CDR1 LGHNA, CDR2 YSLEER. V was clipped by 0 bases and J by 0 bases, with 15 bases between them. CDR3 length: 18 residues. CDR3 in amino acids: CASSQERSAAASGNTIYF. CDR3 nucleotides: TGCGCCAGCAGCCAAGAGAGATCCGCGGCAGCCTCTGGAAACACCATATATTTT.

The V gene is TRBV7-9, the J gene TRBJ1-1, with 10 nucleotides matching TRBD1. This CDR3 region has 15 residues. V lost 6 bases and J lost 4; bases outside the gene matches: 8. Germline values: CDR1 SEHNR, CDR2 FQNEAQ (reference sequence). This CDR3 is CASSQTGGASTEAFF. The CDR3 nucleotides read TGTGCCAGCAGTCAGACAGGGGGCGCGTCCACTGAAGCTTTCTTT.

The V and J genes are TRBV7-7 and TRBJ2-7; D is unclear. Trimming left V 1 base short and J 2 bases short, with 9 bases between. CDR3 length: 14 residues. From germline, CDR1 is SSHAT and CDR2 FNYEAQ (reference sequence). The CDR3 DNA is TGTGCCAGCAGCTTAGTGCCCGGAGCCTACGAGCAGTACTTC. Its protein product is CASSLVPGAYEQYF. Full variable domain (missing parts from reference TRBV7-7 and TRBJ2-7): GAGVSQSPRYKVTKRGQDVTLRCDPISSHATLYWYQQALGQGPEFLTYFNYEAQPDKSGLPSDRFSAERPEGSISTLTIQRTEQRDSAMYRCASSLVPGAYEQYFGPGTRLTVT.

CDR3 bases: TGTGCCAGCTCACCTAGGACAGGGGGGCACCACGAGCAGTACTTC. It is translated as CASSPRTGGHHEQYF. This chain uses TRBV18 with TRBJ2-7; 10 bases line up with TRBD1. V was pared by 3 bases and J by 5 bases, with 7 bases of the junction left unmatched. The length of the CDR3 is 15 residues. CDR1 and CDR2 (germline): KGHSH, LQKENI.

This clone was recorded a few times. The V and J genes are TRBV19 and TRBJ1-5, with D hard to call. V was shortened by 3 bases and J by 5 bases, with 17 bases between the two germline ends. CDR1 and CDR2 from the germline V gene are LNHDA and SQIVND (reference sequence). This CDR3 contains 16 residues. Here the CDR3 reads CASSIAGIRGDQPQHF. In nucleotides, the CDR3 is TGTGCCAGTAGTATCGCGGGGATCCGGGGAGATCAGCCCCAGCATTTT.

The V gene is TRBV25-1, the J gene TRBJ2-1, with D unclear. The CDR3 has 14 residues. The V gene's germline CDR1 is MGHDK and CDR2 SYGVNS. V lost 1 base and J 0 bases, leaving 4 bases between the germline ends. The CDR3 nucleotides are TGTGCCAGCAGTGAATCCCCCTCCTACAATGAGCAGTTCTTC. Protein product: CASSESPSYNEQFF.

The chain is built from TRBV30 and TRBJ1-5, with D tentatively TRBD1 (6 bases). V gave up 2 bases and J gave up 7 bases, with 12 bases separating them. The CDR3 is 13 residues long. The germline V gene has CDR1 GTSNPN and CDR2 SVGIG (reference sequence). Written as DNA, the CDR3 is TGTGCCTGGAGTAACAGGGCCCAACAGCCCCAGCATTTT. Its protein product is CAWSNRAQQPQHF. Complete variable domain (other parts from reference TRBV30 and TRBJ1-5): SQTIHQWPATLVQPVGSPLSLECTVEGTSNPNLYWYRQAAGRGLQLLFYSVGIGQISSEVPQNLSASRPQDRQFILSSKKLLLSDSGFYLCAWSNRAQQPQHFGDGTRLSIL.

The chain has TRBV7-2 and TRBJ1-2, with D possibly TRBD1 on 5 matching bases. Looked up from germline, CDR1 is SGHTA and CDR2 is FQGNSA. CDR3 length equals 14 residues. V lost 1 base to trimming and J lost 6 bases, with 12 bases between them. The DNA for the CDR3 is TGTGCCAGCAGCTTAGTCCAGGGTGTGGATGGCTACACCTTC. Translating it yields CASSLVQGVDGYTF.

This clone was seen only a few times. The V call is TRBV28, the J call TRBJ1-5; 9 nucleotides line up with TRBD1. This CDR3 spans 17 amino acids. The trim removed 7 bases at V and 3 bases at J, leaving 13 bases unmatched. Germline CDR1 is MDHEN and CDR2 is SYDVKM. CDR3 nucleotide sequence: TGTGCCAGCATGGGGCTTTCGGACAGGGGATACAATCAGCCCCAGCATTTT. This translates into CASMGLSDRGYNQPQHF.

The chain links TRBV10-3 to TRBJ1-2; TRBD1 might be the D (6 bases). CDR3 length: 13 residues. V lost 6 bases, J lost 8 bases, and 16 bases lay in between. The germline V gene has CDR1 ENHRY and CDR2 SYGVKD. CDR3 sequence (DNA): TGTGCCATCAGGGGGGCCATCCCGTCGGGCTACACCTTC. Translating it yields CAIRGAIPSGYTF.

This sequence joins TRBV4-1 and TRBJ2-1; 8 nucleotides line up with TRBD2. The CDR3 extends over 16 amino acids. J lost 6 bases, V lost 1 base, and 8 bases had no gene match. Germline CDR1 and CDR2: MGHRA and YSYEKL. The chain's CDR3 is CASSQVYGGAPNEQFF. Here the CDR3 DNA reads TGCGCCAGCAGCCAAGTGTACGGGGGGGCTCCCAATGAGCAGTTCTTC.

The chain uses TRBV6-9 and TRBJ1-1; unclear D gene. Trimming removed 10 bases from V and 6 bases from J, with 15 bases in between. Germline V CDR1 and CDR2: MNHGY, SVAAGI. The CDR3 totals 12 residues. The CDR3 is CATLYASPEAFF. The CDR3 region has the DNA TGTGCCACCCTGTACGCGAGCCCTGAAGCTTTCTTT.

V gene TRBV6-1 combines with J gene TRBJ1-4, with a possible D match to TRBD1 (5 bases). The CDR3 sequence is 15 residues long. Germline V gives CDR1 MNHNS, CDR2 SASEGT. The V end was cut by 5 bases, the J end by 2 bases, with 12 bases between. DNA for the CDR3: TGTGCCAGCAGTATACGTTGGGGGACTAATGAAAAACTGTTTTTT. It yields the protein CASSIRWGTNEKLFF.

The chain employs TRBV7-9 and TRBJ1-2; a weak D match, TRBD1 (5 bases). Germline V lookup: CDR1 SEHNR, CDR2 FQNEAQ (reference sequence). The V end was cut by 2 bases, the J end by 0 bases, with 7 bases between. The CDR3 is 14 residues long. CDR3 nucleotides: TGTGCCAGCAGCTTAACAGGAGCTAACTATGGCTACACCTTC. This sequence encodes CASSLTGANYGYTF.

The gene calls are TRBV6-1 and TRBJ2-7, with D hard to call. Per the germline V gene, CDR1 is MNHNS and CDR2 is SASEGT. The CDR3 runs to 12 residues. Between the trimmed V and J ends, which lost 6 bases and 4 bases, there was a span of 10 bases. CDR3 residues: CASSGDTYEQYF. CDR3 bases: TGTGCCAGCAGCGGCGACACATACGAGCAGTACTTC.

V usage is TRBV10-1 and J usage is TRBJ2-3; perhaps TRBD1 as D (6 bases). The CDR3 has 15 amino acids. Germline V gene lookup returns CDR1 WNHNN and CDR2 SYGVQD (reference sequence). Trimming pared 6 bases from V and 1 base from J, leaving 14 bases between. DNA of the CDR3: TGCGCCAGCAGCCCCCGGGCAGGGGGCACAGATACGCAGTATTTT. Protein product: CASSPRAGGTDTQYF.

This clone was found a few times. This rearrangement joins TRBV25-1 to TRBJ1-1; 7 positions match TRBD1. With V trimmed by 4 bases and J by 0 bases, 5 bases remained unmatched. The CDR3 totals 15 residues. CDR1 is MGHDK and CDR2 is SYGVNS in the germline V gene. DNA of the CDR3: TGTGCCAGCAGTGTGGGACAGTTCATGAACACTGAAGCTTTCTTT. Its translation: CASSVGQFMNTEAFF.

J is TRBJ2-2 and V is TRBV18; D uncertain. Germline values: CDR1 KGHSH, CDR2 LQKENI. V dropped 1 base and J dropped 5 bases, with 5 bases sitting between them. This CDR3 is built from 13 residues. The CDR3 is CASSPLETGELFF. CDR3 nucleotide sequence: TGTGCCAGCTCACCACTGGAGACCGGGGAGCTGTTTTTT.

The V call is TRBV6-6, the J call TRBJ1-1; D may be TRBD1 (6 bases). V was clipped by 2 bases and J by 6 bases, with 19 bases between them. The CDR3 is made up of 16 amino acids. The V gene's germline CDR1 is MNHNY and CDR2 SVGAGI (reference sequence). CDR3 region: CASSYPRGEGQAEAFF. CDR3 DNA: TGTGCCAGCAGTTACCCGAGGGGGGAGGGGCAGGCTGAAGCTTTCTTT.

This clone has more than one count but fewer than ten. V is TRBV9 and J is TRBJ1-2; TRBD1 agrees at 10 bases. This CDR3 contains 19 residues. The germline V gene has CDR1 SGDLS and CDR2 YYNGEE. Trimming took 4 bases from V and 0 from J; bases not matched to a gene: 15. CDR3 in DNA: TGTGCCAGCAGCCCCCATCGGAACGGGGACAGGGGCGCTAACTATGGCTACACCTTC. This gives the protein CASSPHRNGDRGANYGYTF. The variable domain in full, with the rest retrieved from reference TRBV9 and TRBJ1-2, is DSGVTQTPKHLITATGQRVTLRCSPRSGDLSVYWYQQSLDQGLQFLIQYYNGEERAKGNILERFSAQQFPDLHSELNLSSLELGDSALYFCASSPHRNGDRGANYGYTFGSGTRLTVV.

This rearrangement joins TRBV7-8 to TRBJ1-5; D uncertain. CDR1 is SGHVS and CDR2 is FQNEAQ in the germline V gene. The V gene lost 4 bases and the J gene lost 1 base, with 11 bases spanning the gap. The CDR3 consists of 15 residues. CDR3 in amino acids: CASSSDGRSNQPQHF. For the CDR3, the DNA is TGTGCCAGCAGCTCGGACGGAAGGAGCAATCAGCCCCAGCATTTT.

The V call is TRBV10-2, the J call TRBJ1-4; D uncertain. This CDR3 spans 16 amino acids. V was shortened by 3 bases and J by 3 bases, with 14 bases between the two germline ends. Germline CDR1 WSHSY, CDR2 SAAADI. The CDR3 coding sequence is TGCGCCAGCAGTGACGAGAGGGAGCTATCTAATGAAAAACTGTTTTTT. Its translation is CASSDERELSNEKLFF.

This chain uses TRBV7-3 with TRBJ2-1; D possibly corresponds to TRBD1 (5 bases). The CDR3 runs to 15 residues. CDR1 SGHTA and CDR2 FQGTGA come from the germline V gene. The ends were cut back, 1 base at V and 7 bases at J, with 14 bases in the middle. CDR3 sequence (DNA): TGTGCCAGCAGCTTAAATTTGGGGCGCAATAATGAGCAGTTCTTC. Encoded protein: CASSLNLGRNNEQFF. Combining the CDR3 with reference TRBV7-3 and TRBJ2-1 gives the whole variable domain GAGVSQTPSNKVTEKGKYVELRCDPISGHTALYWYRQSLGQGPEFLIYFQGTGAADDSGLPNDRFFAVRPEGSVSTLKIQRTERGDSAVYLCASSLNLGRNNEQFFGPGTRLTVL.

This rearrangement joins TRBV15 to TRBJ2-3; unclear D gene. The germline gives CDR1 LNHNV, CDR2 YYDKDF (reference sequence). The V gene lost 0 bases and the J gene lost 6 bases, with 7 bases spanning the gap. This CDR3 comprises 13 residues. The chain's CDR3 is CATSRDGRDTQYF. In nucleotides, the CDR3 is TGTGCCACCAGCAGAGATGGGCGTGATACGCAGTATTTT.

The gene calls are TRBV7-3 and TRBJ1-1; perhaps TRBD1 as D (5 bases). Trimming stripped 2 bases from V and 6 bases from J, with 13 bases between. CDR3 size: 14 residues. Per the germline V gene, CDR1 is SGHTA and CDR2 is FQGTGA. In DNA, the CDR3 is TGTGCCAGCAGCTTAGTTCAGGGCCCTGCTGAAGCTTTCTTT. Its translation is CASSLVQGPAEAFF.

The CDR3 bases are TGTGCCAGCAGCCCCAAGGGACAGAATGAAAAACTGTTTTTT. This encodes CASSPKGQNEKLFF. The chain has TRBV7-2 and TRBJ1-4; 7 bases match TRBD1. Germline loops: CDR1 SGHTA, CDR2 FQGNSA. This CDR3 is 14 amino acids long. J was trimmed by 5 bases and V by 5 bases; bases with no gene match: 5.

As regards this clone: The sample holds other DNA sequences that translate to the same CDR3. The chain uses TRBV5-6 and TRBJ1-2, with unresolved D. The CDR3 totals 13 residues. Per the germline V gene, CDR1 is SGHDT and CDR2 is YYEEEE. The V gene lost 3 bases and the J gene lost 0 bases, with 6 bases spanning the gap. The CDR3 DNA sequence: TGTGCCAGCAGCTCCGGCCCTAACTATGGCTACACCTTC. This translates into CASSSGPNYGYTF.